This T cell receptor (beta chain) was sequenced during a study of blood T cell repertoires in COVID-19. V lost 0 bases and J lost 0, with 8 bases in between. The germline V gene encodes CDR1 LGHDT and CDR2 YNNKEL (reference sequence). CDR3 length equals 15 residues. The table came from immunoSEQ multiplex PCR; TCRdb's copy has only in-frame clones and leaves some out. Counted here are approximately 60,000 clones, about 81% occurring once; the ten biggest clones make up 15%. The sequenced sample was peripheral blood. The sequence derives from a man at least 80 years old with acute or convalescent COVID-19. The chain links TRBV3-1 (or the pseudogene TRBV3-2) to TRBJ1-1; TRBD1 is a possible D gene (5 bases). CDR3 residues: CASSQDWGVNTEAFF. CDR3 nucleotides: TGTGCCAGCAGCCAAGATTGGGGGGTGAACACTGAAGCTTTCTTT.